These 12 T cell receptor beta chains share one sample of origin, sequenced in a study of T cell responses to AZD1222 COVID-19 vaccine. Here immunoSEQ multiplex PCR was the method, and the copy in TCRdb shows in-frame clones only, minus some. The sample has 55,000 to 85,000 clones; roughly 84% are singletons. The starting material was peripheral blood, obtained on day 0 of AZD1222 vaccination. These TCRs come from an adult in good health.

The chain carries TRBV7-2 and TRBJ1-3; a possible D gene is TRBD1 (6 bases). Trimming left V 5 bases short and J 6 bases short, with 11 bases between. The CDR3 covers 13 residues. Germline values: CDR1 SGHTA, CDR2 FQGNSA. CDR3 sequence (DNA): TGTGCCAGCAGCCCTGGACAGATAAACACCATATATTTT. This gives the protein CASSPGQINTIYF.

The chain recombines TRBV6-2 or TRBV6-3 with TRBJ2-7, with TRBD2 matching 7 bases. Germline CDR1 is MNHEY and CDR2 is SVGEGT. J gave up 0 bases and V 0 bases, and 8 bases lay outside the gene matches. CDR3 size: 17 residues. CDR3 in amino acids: CASSYSTLGGSSYEQYF. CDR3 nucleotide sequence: TGTGCCAGCAGTTACTCCACCCTTGGCGGGAGCTCCTACGAGCAGTACTTC.

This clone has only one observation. The CDR3 reads CASSYSHRGLRSPLHF. CDR3 coding DNA: TGTGCCAGCAGTTACTCCCACAGGGGCCTACGATCACCCCTCCACTTT. The V call is TRBV6-6, the J call TRBJ1-6; 7 nucleotides line up with TRBD1. With V trimmed by 0 bases and J by 10 bases, 9 bases remained unmatched. CDR1 is MNHNY and CDR2 is SVGAGI in the germline V gene (reference sequence). The CDR3 length is 16 residues.

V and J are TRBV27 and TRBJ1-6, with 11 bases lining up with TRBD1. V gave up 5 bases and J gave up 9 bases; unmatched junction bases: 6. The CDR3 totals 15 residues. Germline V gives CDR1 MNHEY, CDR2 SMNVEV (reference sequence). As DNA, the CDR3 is TGTGCCAGCAGTCCCGGGACAGGGGGAGGTTCACCCCTCCACTTT. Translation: CASSPGTGGGSPLHF.

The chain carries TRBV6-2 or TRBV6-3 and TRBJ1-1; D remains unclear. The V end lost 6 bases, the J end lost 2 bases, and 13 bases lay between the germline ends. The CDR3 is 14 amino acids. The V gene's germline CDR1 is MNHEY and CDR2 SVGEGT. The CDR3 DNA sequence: TGTGCCAGCAGCCAACCGGGCCTTAACACTGAAGCTTTCTTT. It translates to CASSQPGLNTEAFF.

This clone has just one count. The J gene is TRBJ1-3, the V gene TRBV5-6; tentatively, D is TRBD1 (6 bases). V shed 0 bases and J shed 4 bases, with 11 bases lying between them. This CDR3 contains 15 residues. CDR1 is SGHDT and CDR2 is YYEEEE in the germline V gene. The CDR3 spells CASSLVGGQGNTIYF. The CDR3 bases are TGTGCCAGCAGCTTGGTGGGAGGACAGGGAAACACCATATATTTT.

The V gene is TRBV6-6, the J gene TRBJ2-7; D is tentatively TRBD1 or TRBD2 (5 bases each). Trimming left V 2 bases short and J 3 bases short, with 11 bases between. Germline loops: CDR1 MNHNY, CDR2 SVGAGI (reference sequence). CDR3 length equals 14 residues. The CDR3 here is CASSYPGTFYEQYF. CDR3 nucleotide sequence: TGTGCCAGCAGTTACCCCGGGACCTTCTACGAGCAGTACTTC.

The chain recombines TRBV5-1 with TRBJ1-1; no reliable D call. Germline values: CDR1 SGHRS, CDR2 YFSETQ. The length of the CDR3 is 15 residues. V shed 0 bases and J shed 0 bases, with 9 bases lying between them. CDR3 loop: CASSLGTTVNTEAFF. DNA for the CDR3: TGCGCCAGCAGCTTGGGAACGACTGTGAACACTGAAGCTTTCTTT.

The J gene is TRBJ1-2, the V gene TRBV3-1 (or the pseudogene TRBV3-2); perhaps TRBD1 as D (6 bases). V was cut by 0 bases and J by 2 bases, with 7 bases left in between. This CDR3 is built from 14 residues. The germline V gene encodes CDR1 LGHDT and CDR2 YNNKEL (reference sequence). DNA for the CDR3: TGTGCCAGCAGCCAAGAAGGGGGGAACTATGGCTACACCTTC. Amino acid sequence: CASSQEGGNYGYTF.

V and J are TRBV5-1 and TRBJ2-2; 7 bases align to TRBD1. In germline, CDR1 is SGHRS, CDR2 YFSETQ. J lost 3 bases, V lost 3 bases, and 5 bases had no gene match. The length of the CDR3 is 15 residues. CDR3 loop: CASSSTGSDTGELFF. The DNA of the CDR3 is TGCGCCAGCAGCTCGACAGGGAGCGACACCGGGGAGCTGTTTTTT.

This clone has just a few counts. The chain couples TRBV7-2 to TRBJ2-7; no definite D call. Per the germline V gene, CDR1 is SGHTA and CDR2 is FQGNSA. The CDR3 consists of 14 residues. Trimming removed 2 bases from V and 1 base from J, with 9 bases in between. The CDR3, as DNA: TGTGCCAGCAGCTTATCCCGGAAATCCTACGAGCAGTACTTC. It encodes CASSLSRKSYEQYF.

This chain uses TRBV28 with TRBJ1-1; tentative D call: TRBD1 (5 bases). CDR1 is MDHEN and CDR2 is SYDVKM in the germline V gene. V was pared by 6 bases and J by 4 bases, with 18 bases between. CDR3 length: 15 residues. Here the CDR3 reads CASRRGGAVGTEAFF. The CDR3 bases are TGTGCCAGCAGGCGGGGCGGGGCGGTCGGCACTGAAGCTTTCTTT.